Listed here is a single T cell receptor beta chain. Its antigen is unknown. Measured with immunoSEQ multiplex PCR; TCRdb has only the in-frame clones, and not every one. The sample lists about 190,000 clones; approximately 94% were seen once. The source of the sample is a study of T cell responses to AZD1222 COVID-19 vaccine. Study-wide context: Pooled in the analysis were second doses at about 4 or about 12 weeks.

Broader study findings: There were repertoire samples only from the period after the peak T cell response. AZD1222 recipients seropositive at baseline numbered only five to seven. Spike was spanned by vaccine-associated CD4 TCRs, which were dominant at 160-218 and 743-854.

The germline V and J ends were trimmed by 7 bases and 3 bases, with 15 bases remaining between them. The CDR3 is 13 residues long. Germline CDR1 is SQVTM and CDR2 is ANQGSEA. The source of this sequence is an adult in good health. This specimen was peripheral blood, taken on day 0 of AZD1222 vaccination. The rearrangement uses TRBV29-1 and TRBJ1-2; D is uncertain. Here the CDR3 DNA reads TGCAGCGGGTCCCCAGGACCCTACTATGGCTACACCTTC. It translates to CSGSPGPYYGYTF.